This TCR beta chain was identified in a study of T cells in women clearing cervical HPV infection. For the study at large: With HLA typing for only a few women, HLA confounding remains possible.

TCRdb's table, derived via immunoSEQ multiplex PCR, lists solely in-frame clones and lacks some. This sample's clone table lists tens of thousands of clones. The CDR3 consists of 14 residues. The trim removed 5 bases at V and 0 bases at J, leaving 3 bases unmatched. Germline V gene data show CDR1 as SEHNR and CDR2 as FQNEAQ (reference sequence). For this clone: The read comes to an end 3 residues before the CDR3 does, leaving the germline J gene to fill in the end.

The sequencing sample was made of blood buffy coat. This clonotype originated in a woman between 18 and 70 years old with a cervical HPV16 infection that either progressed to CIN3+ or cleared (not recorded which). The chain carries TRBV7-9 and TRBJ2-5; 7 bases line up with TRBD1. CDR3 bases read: TGTGCCAGCAGCCAAGACAGGGACCAAGAGACC. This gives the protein CASSQDRDQET. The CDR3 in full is CASSQDRDQETQYF.